This T cell receptor (beta chain) emerged from a study of shared clonotypes between healthy human individuals. Across the study: A few men and a couple of women, aged 18 to 49, were donors.

An even split of each subset's genomic DNA across several immunoSEQ plates was performed. For unsorted PBMC, 250 to 300 ng DNA per replicate equaled tens of thousands of T cell genomes. Sequencing used immunoSEQ multiplex PCR; TCRdb keeps in-frame clones, though not all of them. The sample records more than 400,000 clones, approximately 80% being singletons. Findings and caveats of the study: Limited genetic and exposure-history diversity came from having few donors.

Only a few counts were recorded for this clone. Its cognate antigen is unknown. The sequencing input was PBMCs. The sequence derives from a woman aged 40 to 55 in good health. Some clones in this sample may be carry-over from other donors' samples.

The CDR3 DNA reads TGTGCCAGCAGTTTAGGGACTAGCGGGAGGAATGAGCAGTTCTTC. This translates into CASSLGTSGRNEQFF. The chain is built from TRBV28 and TRBJ2-1; 15 bases are a match to TRBD2. V dropped 2 bases and J dropped 7; count of bases not matched to a gene: 0. The length of the CDR3 is 15 residues. Germline V lookup: CDR1 MDHEN, CDR2 SYDVKM.